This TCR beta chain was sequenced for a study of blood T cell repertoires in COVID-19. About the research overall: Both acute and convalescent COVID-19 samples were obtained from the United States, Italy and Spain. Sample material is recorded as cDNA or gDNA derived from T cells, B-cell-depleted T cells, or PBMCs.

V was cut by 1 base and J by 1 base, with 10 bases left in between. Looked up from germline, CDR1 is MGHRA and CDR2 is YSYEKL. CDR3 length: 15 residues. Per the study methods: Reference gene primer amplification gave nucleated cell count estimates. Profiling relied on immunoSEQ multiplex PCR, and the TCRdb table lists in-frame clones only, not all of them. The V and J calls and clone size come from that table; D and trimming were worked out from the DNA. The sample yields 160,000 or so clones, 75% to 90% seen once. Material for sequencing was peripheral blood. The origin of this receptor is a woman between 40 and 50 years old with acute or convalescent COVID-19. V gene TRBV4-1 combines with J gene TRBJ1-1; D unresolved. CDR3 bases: TGCGCCAGCAGCCAAGGTAATACACAGAACACTGAAGCTTTCTTT. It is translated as CASSQGNTQNTEAFF.